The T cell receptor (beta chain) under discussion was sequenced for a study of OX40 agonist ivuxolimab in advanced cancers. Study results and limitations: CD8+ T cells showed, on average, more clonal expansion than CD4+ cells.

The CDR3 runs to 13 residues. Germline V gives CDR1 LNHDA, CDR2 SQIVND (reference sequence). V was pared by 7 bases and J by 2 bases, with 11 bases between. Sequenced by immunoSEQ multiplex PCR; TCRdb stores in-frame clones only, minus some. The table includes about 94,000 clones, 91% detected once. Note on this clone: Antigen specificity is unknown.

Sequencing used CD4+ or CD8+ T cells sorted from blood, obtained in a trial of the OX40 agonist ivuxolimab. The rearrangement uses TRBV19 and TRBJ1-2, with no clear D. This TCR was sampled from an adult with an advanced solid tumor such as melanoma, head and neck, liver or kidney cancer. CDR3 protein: CASKGLLNYGYTF. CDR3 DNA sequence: TGTGCCAGTAAGGGTTTGTTGAACTATGGCTACACCTTC. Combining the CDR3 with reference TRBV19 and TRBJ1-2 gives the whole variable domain DGGITQSPKYLFRKEGQNVTLSCEQNLNHDAMYWYRQDPGQGLRLIYYSQIVNDFQKGDIAEGYSVSREKKESFPLTVTSAQKNPTAFYLCASKGLLNYGYTFGSGTRLTVV.